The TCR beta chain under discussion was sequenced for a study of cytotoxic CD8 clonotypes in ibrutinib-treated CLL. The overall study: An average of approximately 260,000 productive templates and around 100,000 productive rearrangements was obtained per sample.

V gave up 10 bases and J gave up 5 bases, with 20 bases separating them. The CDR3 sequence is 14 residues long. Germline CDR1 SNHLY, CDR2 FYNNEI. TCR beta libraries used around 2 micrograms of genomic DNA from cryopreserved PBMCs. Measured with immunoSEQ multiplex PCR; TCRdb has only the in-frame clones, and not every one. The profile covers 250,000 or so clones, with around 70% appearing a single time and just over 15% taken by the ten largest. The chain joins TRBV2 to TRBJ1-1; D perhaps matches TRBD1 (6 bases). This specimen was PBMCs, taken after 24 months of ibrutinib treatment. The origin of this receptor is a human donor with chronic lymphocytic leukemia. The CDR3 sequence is CATNGGLKGTEAFF. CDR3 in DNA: TGTGCCACCAATGGGGGGCTAAAAGGGACTGAAGCTTTCTTT.